This T cell receptor (beta chain) was retrieved from a study of T-cell reconstitution after alpha-beta-depleted transplantation in children. It was with unique molecular identifiers that the TCRbeta library was prepared. TCRdb re-called the PCR reads through MiXCR, storing one row per CDR3 protein. Among approximately 15,000 distinct CDR3 sequences listed, roughly 7.8% were seen once. This material consisted of PBMCs, mostly from graft donor cells, taken 60 days after TCRalphabeta/CD19-depleted stem cell transplant. The TCR comes from a boy under three years old who had a stem cell transplant for Wiskott-Aldrich syndrome, so the T cells may come from the graft donor.

For the CDR3, the DNA is TGCGCCAGCAGCCTGGCCAAGGGACTATATTTTTCGGGGGAGCTGTTTTTT. As protein: CASSLAKGLYFSGELFF. The rearrangement uses TRBV5-1 and TRBJ2-2; 7 nucleotides line up with TRBD2. Germline V CDR1 and CDR2: SGHRS, YFSETQ. The CDR3 totals 17 residues. Unmatched junction bases numbered 17, after V lost 4 bases and J lost 8 bases.